Listed here are 20 T cell receptor beta chains from one sample, sequenced in a study of response to subunit inactivated influenza vaccine. MiXCR was run by TCRdb on the RT-PCR reads, yielding one entry per CDR3 protein. The sample lists more than 400,000 distinct CDR3 sequences; 10% to 11% were seen once. Sequenced material: PBMCs from blood, taken 40 to 50 days after vaccination. The receptors come from a man between 50 and 59 years old who received an inactivated influenza vaccine.

J is TRBJ2-1 and V is TRBV11-2; TRBD1 matches at 7 bases. Trimming took 5 bases from V and 4 from J; bases not matched to a gene: 11. CDR1 SGHAT and CDR2 FQNNGV come from the germline V gene. The CDR3 is 16 amino acids. The DNA of the CDR3 is TGTGCCAGCAGCCATACGAAAGGGGGCTGGTACAATGAGCAGTTCTTC. It is translated as CASSHTKGGWYNEQFF.

V is TRBV7-2 and J is TRBJ2-7; no firm D call. CDR3 size: 13 residues. Germline V gene data show CDR1 as SGHTA and CDR2 as FQGNSA. V gave up 5 bases and J gave up 5 bases, with 13 bases separating them. CDR3 sequence (DNA): TGTGCCAGCAGCCCCCAGCCGCAAAACGAGCAGTACTTC. The encoded protein is CASSPQPQNEQYF.

This chain uses TRBV12-3 or TRBV12-4 with TRBJ2-7; D is undetermined. Trimming left V 6 bases short and J 5 bases short, with 11 bases between. There are 12 residues in the CDR3. CDR3 in DNA: TGTGCCAGCAGCACAAGGATCCACGAGCAGTACTTC. It codes for CASSTRIHEQYF.

This clonotype has just a few counts. The J gene is TRBJ2-3, the V gene TRBV7-8, with TRBD1 identical over 8 bases. Germline lookup yields CDR1 SGHVS and CDR2 FQNEAQ. This CDR3 comprises 17 residues. The ends lost 6 bases at V and 0 bases at J; junction bases unmatched: 11. The CDR3 protein is CASRQNRGTTSTDTQYF. The CDR3 DNA sequence: TGTGCCAGCAGACAAAACAGGGGGACGACTAGCACAGATACGCAGTATTTT. Combining the CDR3 with reference TRBV7-8 and TRBJ2-3 gives the whole variable domain GAGVSQSPRYKVAKRGQDVALRCDPISGHVSLFWYQQALGQGPEFLTYFQNEAQLDKSGLPSDRFFAERPEGSVSTLKIQRTQQEDSAVYLCASRQNRGTTSTDTQYFGPGTRLTVL.

This clonotype was counted between two and nine times. V and J are TRBV5-1 and TRBJ1-6; no clear D. The CDR3 is 15 amino acids. V was cut by 0 bases and J by 7 bases, with 11 bases left in between. Germline CDR1 SGHRS, CDR2 YFSETQ. DNA of the CDR3: TGCGCCAGCAGCTTGGATTTAGCGGGGAATTCACCCCTCCACTTT. Translation: CASSLDLAGNSPLHF. Complete variable domain (other parts from reference TRBV5-1 and TRBJ1-6): KAGVTQTPRYLIKTRGQQVTLSCSPISGHRSVSWYQQTPGQGLQFLFEYFSETQRNKGNFPGRFSGRQFSNSRSEMNVSTLELGDSALYLCASSLDLAGNSPLHFGNGTRLTVT.

This clonotype was seen ten or more times. J is TRBJ1-2 and V is TRBV5-1; no reliable D call. The CDR3 is made up of 14 amino acids. The germline V gene has CDR1 SGHRS and CDR2 YFSETQ. V lost 0 bases and J 1 base, leaving 7 bases between the germline ends. DNA for the CDR3: TGCGCCAGCAGCTTGGATGACCTTAACTATGGCTACACCTTC. This encodes CASSLDDLNYGYTF. The variable domain in full, completed from reference TRBV5-1 and TRBJ1-2, reads KAGVTQTPRYLIKTRGQQVTLSCSPISGHRSVSWYQQTPGQGLQFLFEYFSETQRNKGNFPGRFSGRQFSNSRSEMNVSTLELGDSALYLCASSLDDLNYGYTFGSGTRLTVV.

This clonotype was seen many times. J is TRBJ1-1 and V is TRBV2; D is unresolved. The V and J ends lost 0 bases and 4 bases respectively, with 9 bases between them. CDR3 length: 14 amino acids. Germline CDR1 SNHLY, CDR2 FYNNEI. For the CDR3, the DNA is TGTGCCAGCAGTGAAGCGCAGCTGACCACTGAAGCTTTCTTT. Amino acids: CASSEAQLTTEAFF.

This clonotype has just a few counts. The rearrangement joins TRBV7-6 to TRBJ2-7; D is undetermined. Germline V CDR1 and CDR2: SGHVS, FNYEAQ. This CDR3 is 16 amino acids long. V lost 5 bases and J 3 bases, leaving 20 bases between the germline ends. The CDR3: CASSLDPSTGGYEQYF. The CDR3 DNA sequence: TGTGCCAGCAGCCTAGACCCTAGTACGGGCGGCTACGAGCAGTACTTC.

This clonotype has a count of ten or more. The chain joins TRBV6-5 to TRBJ1-1; D is unresolved. Trimming pared 3 bases from V and 8 bases from J, leaving 16 bases between. The germline CDR1 and CDR2 sequences are MNHEY and SVGAGI. The CDR3 is 14 residues long. The CDR3 loop is CASSYGRRAGEAFF. CDR3 DNA sequence: TGTGCCAGCAGTTATGGCAGGCGGGCGGGAGAAGCTTTCTTT.

This clonotype was detected only a few times. The J gene is TRBJ2-1, the V gene TRBV11-1; 12 nucleotides align to TRBD2. Trimming took 5 bases from V and 6 from J; bases not matched to a gene: 8. The germline gives CDR1 SGHAT, CDR2 FQDESV (reference sequence). The CDR3 covers 16 residues. CDR3 DNA: TGTGCCAGCAGCGTATTGACTAGCGGGAGACTCAATGAGCAGTTCTTC. Its translation is CASSVLTSGRLNEQFF. Variable domain in full (rest from reference TRBV11-1 and TRBJ2-1): EAEVAQSPRYKITEKSQAVAFWCDPISGHATLYWYRQILGQGPELLVQFQDESVVDDSQLPKDRFSAERLKGVDSTLKIQPAELGDSAMYLCASSVLTSGRLNEQFFGPGTRLTVL.

A word on this clonotype: This could be a read error, since a much larger clone is one nucleotide away. V gene TRBV28 combines with J gene TRBJ2-1, with 13 nucleotides matching TRBD2. The V gene's germline CDR1 is MDHEN and CDR2 SYDVKM. The CDR3 is 17 residues long. The CDR3 protein is CASSSTSGRSSYIEQFF. The CDR3 bases are TGTGCCAGCAGTTCGACTAGCGGGAGGAGCTCCTACATTGAGCAGTTCTTC.

The chain uses TRBV7-2 and TRBJ2-7; the D is unclear. CDR3 length: 14 amino acids. Germline loops: CDR1 SGHTA, CDR2 FQGNSA. The V gene lost 1 base and the J gene lost 2 bases, with 9 bases spanning the gap. CDR3 in amino acids: CASSLESAPYEQYF. The CDR3 DNA is TGTGCCAGCAGCTTAGAGAGCGCCCCCTACGAGCAGTACTTC.

The chain combines TRBV10-3 with TRBJ2-3; a possible D gene is TRBD1 (8 bases). This CDR3 has 16 amino acids. The germline gives CDR1 ENHRY, CDR2 SYGVKD. V dropped 10 bases and J dropped 3 bases, with 23 bases sitting between them. The chain's CDR3 is CATSPQGARGTDTQYF. In DNA form, the CDR3 reads TGTGCCACCTCGCCTCAGGGGGCGCGGGGGACAGATACGCAGTATTTT.

V and J are TRBV5-5 and TRBJ2-5; D unclear. This CDR3 is built from 18 residues. The germline V gene encodes CDR1 SGHKS and CDR2 YYEKEE (reference sequence). V was pared by 2 bases and J by 5 bases, with 25 bases between. The DNA for the CDR3 is TGTGCCAGCAGCTTTCTCACCCTATCCACCGTGAGTCATGAGACCCAGTACTTC. Translation gives CASSFLTLSTVSHETQYF. The variable domain in full, with the rest retrieved from reference TRBV5-5 and TRBJ2-5, is DAGVTQSPTHLIKTRGQQVTLRCSPISGHKSVSWYQQVLGQGPQFIFQYYEKEERGRGNFPDRFSARQFPNYSSELNVNALLLGDSALYLCASSFLTLSTVSHETQYFGPGTRLLVL.

The chain is built from TRBV20-1 and TRBJ2-7, with D perhaps TRBD2 (5 bases). The CDR3 extends over 16 amino acids. V lost 0 bases to trimming and J lost 4 bases, with 19 bases between them. Germline CDR1 DFQATT, CDR2 SNEGSKA (reference sequence). The CDR3 DNA reads as TGCAGTGCTAGAGATACCGGAGAGGGAGTGGGTTACGAGCAGTACTTC. It codes for CSARDTGEGVGYEQYF.

This clonotype was recorded many times. The CDR3 region has the DNA TGTGCCAGCAGGGGGGGCGGGGTCGATGAGCAGTTCTTC. It is translated as CASRGGGVDEQFF. This rearrangement joins TRBV6-1 to TRBJ2-1; D may correspond to TRBD1 or TRBD2 (6 bases each). V was cut by 6 bases and J by 8 bases, with 14 bases left in between. CDR3 length: 13 residues. Germline V gives CDR1 MNHNS, CDR2 SASEGT.

The sample holds a few counts of this clonotype. The V and J genes are TRBV9 and TRBJ2-1; possibly TRBD2 for D (5 bases). This CDR3 is 17 amino acids long. Trimming took 0 bases from V and 0 from J, leaving 13 bases between them. CDR1 SGDLS and CDR2 YYNGEE come from the germline V gene. This CDR3 is CASSVESGISSYNEQFF. CDR3 sequence (DNA): TGTGCCAGCAGCGTAGAAAGCGGTATAAGCTCCTACAATGAGCAGTTCTTC.

This clonotype was seen ten or more times. This chain joins TRBV6-5 and TRBJ2-1, with 8 nucleotides matching TRBD2. CDR3 length: 15 amino acids. Germline values: CDR1 MNHEY, CDR2 SVGAGI. V shed 2 bases, J shed 5 bases, and the junction held 5 bases outside the gene matches. CDR3 nucleotide sequence: TGTGCCAGCAGTTACGAGACTAGCGCGAACAATGAGCAGTTCTTC. It specifies CASSYETSANNEQFF.

This chain connects TRBV6-5 to TRBJ2-1; 12 bases are a match to TRBD1. The length of the CDR3 is 16 residues. V shed 0 bases and J 7 bases; nucleotides not matched to a gene: 4. CDR1 is MNHEY and CDR2 is SVGAGI in the germline V gene. The chain's CDR3 is CASSYSRDRGLNEQFF. CDR3 coding DNA: TGTGCCAGCAGTTACTCCCGGGACAGGGGGCTTAATGAGCAGTTCTTC.

This clonotype has just a few counts. This sequence joins TRBV20-1 and TRBJ2-5; 8 positions match TRBD1. The CDR3 length is 14 residues. The germline V gene encodes CDR1 DFQATT and CDR2 SNEGSKA (reference sequence). With V trimmed by 7 bases and J by 0 bases, 7 bases remained unmatched. CDR3 DNA: TGCAGTGGGATGACAGGGGCGTACCAAGAGACCCAGTACTTC. Amino acids: CSGMTGAYQETQYF.